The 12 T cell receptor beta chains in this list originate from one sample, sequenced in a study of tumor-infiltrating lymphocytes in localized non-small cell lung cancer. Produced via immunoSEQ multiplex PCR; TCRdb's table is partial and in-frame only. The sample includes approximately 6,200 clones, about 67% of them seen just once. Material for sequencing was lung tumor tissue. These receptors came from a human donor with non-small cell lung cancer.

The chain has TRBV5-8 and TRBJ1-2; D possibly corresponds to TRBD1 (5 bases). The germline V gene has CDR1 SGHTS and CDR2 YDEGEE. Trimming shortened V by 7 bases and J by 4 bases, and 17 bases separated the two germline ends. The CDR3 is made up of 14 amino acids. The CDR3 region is CASAPRGGSYGYTF. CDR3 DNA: TGTGCCAGCGCCCCAAGGGGAGGGAGCTATGGCTACACCTTC.

CDR3 DNA: TGTGCCAGCAGCCCCCGGGACGGCCAAGAGACCCAGTACTTC. Its protein is CASSPRDGQETQYF. The V gene is TRBV9, the J gene TRBJ2-5; D is tentatively TRBD1 or TRBD2 (5 bases each). Trimming stripped 4 bases from V and 1 base from J, with 11 bases between. This CDR3 is 14 amino acids long. The germline V gene has CDR1 SGDLS and CDR2 YYNGEE. Drawing the rest from reference TRBV9 and TRBJ2-5, the complete variable domain is DSGVTQTPKHLITATGQRVTLRCSPRSGDLSVYWYQQSLDQGLQFLIQYYNGEERAKGNILERFSAQQFPDLHSELNLSSLELGDSALYFCASSPRDGQETQYFGPGTRLLVL.

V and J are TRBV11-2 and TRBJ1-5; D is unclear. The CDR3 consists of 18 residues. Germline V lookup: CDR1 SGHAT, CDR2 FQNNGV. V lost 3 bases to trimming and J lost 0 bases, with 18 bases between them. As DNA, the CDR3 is TGTGCCAGCAGCTTGGGCTATCGCAGCCTCTATAGCAATCAGCCCCAGCATTTT. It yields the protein CASSLGYRSLYSNQPQHF.

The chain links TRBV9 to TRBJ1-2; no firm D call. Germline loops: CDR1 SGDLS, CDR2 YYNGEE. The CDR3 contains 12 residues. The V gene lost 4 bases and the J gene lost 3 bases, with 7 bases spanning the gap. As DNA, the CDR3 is TGTGCCAGCAGCCCTAGGGACTATGGCTACACCTTC. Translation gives CASSPRDYGYTF.

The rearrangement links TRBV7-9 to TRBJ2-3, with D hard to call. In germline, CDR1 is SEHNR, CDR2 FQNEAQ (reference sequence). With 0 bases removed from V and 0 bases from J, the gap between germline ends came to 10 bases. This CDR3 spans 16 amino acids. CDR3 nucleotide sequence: TGTGCCAGCAGCTTAGCGACACGGCCTAGCACAGATACGCAGTATTTT. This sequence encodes CASSLATRPSTDTQYF.

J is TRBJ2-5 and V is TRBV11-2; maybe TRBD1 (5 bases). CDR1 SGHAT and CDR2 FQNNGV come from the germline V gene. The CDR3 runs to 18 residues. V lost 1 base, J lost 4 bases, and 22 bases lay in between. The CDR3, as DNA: TGTGCCAGCAGCTTAGGAGGCGGCAGAGACAACCAGGGAGAGACCCAGTACTTC. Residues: CASSLGGGRDNQGETQYF.

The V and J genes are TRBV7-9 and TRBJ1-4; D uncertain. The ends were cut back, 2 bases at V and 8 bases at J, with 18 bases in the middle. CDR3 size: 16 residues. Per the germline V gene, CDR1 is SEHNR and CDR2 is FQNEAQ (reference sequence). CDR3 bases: TGTGCCAGCAGCTTAATTGGGGAGGAGATTGGGGAAAAACTGTTTTTT. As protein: CASSLIGEEIGEKLFF.

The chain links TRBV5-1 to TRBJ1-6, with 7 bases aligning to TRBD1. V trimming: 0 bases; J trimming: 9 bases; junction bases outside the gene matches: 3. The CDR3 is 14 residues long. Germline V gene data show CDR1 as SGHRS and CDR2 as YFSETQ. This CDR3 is CASSLGQGGSPLHF. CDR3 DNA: TGCGCCAGCAGCTTGGGACAGGGAGGTTCACCCCTCCACTTT.

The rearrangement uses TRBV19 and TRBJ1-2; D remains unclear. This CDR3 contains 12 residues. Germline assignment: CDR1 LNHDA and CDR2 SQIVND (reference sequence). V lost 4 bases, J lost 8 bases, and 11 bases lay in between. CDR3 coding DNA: TGTGCCAGTAGTAGGCGGGTGGGAGGCTACACCTTC. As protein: CASSRRVGGYTF. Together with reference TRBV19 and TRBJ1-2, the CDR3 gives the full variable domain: DGGITQSPKYLFRKEGQNVTLSCEQNLNHDAMYWYRQDPGQGLRLIYYSQIVNDFQKGDIAEGYSVSREKKESFPLTVTSAQKNPTAFYLCASSRRVGGYTFGSGTRLTVV.

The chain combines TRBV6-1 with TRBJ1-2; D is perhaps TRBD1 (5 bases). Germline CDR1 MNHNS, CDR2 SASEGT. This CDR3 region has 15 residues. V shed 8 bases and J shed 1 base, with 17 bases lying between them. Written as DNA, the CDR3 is TGTGCCAGCTTGGGGCACCTGGGGATTAACTATGGCTACACCTTC. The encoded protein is CASLGHLGINYGYTF.

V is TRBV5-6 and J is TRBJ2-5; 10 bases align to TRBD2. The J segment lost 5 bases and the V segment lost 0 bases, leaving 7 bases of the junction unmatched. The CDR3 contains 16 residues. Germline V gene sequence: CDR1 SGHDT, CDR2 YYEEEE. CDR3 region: CASSLDKRGGKETQYF. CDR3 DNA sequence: TGTGCCAGCAGCTTGGATAAGCGGGGGGGCAAGGAGACCCAGTACTTC.

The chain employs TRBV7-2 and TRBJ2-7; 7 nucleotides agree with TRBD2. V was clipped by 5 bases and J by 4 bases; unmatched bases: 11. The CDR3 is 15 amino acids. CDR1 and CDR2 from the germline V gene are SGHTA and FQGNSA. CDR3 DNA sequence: TGTGCCAGCAGCCCCGCCGGGAGCGGGGCGTACGAGCAGTACGTC. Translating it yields CASSPAGSGAYEQYV.